This T cell receptor (beta chain) was sequenced in a study of blood T cell repertoires in COVID-19. About the research overall: Material from acute and convalescent COVID-19 was sourced from the United States, Italy and Spain.

This clone showed up just a few times. Clones were read by immunoSEQ multiplex PCR, and TCRdb kept only the in-frame ones, dropping some. The sample lists roughly 150,000 clones, 79% occurring once. This CDR3 is built from 19 residues. J was trimmed by 10 bases and V by 2 bases; bases with no gene match: 16. Germline CDR1 MNHEY, CDR2 SVGEGT. This TCR was sampled from a woman aged 55-69 years with COVID-19, enrolled during active disease. Sequenced input: peripheral blood. V gene TRBV6-2 or TRBV6-3 combines with J gene TRBJ2-1, with 14 positions matching TRBD2. The CDR3 DNA sequence: TGTGCCAGCAGTTACAGGGCGACTAGCGGGAGGGTTGGCCGTGAGGAGCAGTTCTTC. This encodes CASSYRATSGRVGREEQFF.